The sequence of this T cell receptor (beta chain) was determined in a study of T cell repertoires in cytomegalovirus infection. This clonotype was found many times. Its antigen is as yet unknown. MiXCR was run by TCRdb on the reads, yielding one entry per CDR3 protein. The sample records 750,000 to 900,000 distinct CDR3 sequences, approximately 32% being singletons. With V trimmed by 5 bases and J by 5 bases, 6 bases remained unmatched. This CDR3 has 15 residues. Germline CDR1 SGHTA, CDR2 FQGNSA. The sample here was cultured CD8+ T cells from PBMCs, taken from culture after CMV antigen stimulation. This chain joins TRBV7-2 and TRBJ2-5; 12 nucleotides align to TRBD2. This clonotype originated in a human donor in good health (CMV status not recorded). Some clones in this sample may be carry-over from other donors' samples. The CDR3 sequence is CASSGLAGLWETQYF. CDR3 sequence (DNA): TGTGCCAGCAGCGGACTAGCGGGGTTGTGGGAGACCCAGTACTTC.